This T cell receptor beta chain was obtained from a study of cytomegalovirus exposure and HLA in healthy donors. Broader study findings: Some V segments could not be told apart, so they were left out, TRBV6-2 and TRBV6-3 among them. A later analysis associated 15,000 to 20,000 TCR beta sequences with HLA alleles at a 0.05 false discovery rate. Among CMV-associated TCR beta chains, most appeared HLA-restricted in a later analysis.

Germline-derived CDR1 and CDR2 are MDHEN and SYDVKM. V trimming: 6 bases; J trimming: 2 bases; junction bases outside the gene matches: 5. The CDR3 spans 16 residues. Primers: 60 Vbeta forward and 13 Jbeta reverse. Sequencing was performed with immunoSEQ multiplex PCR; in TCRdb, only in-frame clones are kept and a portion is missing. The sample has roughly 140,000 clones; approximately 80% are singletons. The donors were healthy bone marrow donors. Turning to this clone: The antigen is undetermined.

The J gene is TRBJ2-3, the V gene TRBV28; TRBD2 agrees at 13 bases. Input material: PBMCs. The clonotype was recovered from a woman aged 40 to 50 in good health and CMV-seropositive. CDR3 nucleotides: TGTGCCAGCAGGGGGACTAGCGGGACGATCACAGATACGCAGTATTTT. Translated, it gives CASRGTSGTITDTQYF.